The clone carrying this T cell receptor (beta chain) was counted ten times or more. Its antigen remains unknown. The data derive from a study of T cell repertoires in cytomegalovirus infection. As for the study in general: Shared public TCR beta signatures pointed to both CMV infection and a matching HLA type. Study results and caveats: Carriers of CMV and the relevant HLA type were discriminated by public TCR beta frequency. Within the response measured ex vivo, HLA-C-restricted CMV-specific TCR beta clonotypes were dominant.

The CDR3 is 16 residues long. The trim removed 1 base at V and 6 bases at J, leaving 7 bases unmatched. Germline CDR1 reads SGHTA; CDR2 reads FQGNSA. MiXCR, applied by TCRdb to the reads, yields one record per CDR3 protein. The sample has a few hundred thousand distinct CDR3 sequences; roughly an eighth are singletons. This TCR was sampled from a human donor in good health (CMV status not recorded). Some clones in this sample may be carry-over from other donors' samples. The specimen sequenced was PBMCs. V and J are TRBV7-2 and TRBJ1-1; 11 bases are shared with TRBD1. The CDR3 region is CASSLDGTGGLSEAFF. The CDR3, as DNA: TGTGCCAGCAGCTTAGACGGGACAGGGGGGCTCTCTGAAGCTTTCTTT.